Listed below are T cell receptor beta chains from one sample, sequenced in a study of T cells after yellow fever vaccination. TCRdb passed the 5' RACE reads through MiXCR, listing each CDR3 protein once. The table lists 400,000 or so distinct CDR3 sequences, about 6% of them singletons. The sequenced sample was PBMCs, obtained 5 days after the yellow fever booster vaccination. The receptor source for this set is a man in his thirties or forties who received the YFV17D yellow fever vaccine. Both conserved end residues are part of each CDR3. D genes are given only for firm matches. A row's size may be missing; if present it is once, few, many or a size class.

. TRBJ2-7 13 TRBV6-2/TRBV6-3 . CASRGGMAYEQYF TGTGCCAGTCGCGGCGGAATGGCCTACGAGCAGTACTTC
. TRBJ1-5 16 TRBV20-1 few CSASGQDNLSNQPQHF TGCAGTGCTAGTGGCCAGGACAACCTTAGCAATCAGCCCCAGCATTTT
. TRBJ2-7 14 TRBV25-1 . CASSDRGRRYEQYF TGTGCCAGCAGTGATCGAGGCAGACGCTACGAGCAGTACTTC
TRBD2 TRBJ2-1 15 TRBV7-2 few CASSLLAGGHNEQFF TGTGCCAGCAGCCTATTGGCGGGAGGTCACAATGAGCAGTTCTTC
. TRBJ2-3 14 TRBV20-1 once CSARVSQRGDTQYF TGCAGTGCTAGGGTCTCACAACGGGGAGATACGCAGTATTTT
. TRBJ2-7 14 TRBV30 few CAWSGGGAFYEQYF TGTGCCTGGAGTGGGGGGGGGGCATTTTACGAGCAGTACTTC
. TRBJ1-1 10 TRBV29-1 . CSVAGRGAFF TGCAGCGTTGCTGGGAGAGGAGCTTTCTTT
. TRBJ1-1 13 TRBV3-1 . CASSTRRTSEAFF TGTGCCAGCAGCACCCGACGGACTTCTGAAGCTTTCTTT
. TRBJ2-6 16 TRBV7-2 few CASSSRGGSGANVLTF TGTGCCAGCAGCTCGAGGGGGGGCTCTGGGGCCAACGTCCTGACTTTC
TRBD2 TRBJ2-1 18 TRBV9 . CASSVAAGLAGFYNEQFF TGTGCCAGCAGCGTAGCTGCCGGACTAGCGGGATTCTACAATGAGCAGTTCTTC
. TRBJ2-2 14 TRBV6-5 many CASSSLRHTGELFF TGTGCCAGCAGTTCCCTCCGTCACACCGGGGAGCTGTTTTTT
TRBD2 TRBJ2-7 14 TRBV5-1 . CASGTSGTFYEQYF TGCGCCAGCGGAACTAGCGGGACTTTCTACGAGCAGTACTTC
. TRBJ2-7 16 TRBV23-1 few CASSHPGAGTSYEQYF TGCGCCAGCAGTCACCCAGGGGCAGGGACCTCCTACGAGCAGTACTTC
. TRBJ1-3 14 TRBV5-1 few CASSSADSGNTIYF TGCGCCAGCAGCTCAGCAGACTCTGGAAACACCATATATTTT
TRBD2 TRBJ2-4 17 TRBV7-2 few CASSLNLAGGAKNIQYF TGTGCCAGCAGCTTAAACCTAGCGGGAGGAGCCAAAAACATTCAGTACTTC
. TRBJ2-1 14 TRBV5-4 . CASSTRDSNNEQFF TGTGCCAGCAGCACCCGGGACTCCAACAATGAGCAGTTCTTC
TRBD2 TRBJ2-7 15 TRBV7-9 many CASSFSGMGDYEQYF TGTGCCAGCAGCTTTAGCGGGATGGGGGACTACGAGCAGTACTTC
. TRBJ2-1 14 TRBV5-1 many CASSFMGSYNEQFF TGCGCCAGCAGCTTCATGGGCAGCTACAATGAGCAGTTCTTC
TRBD2 TRBJ2-2 19 TRBV11-2 few CASSSSRLAGGFNTGELFF TGTGCCAGCAGCAGCTCAAGGCTAGCGGGAGGCTTTAACACCGGGGAGCTGTTTTTT
. TRBJ2-5 13 TRBV18 . CASSRDAGETQYF TGTGCCAGCTCACGGGACGCCGGGGAGACCCAGTACTTC
. TRBJ1-4 15 TRBV7-8 . CASSHPGRTNEKLFF TGTGCCAGCAGCCACCCGGGACGGACGAATGAAAAACTGTTTTTT
. TRBJ1-4 14 TRBV5-5 . CASSSPHSDEKLFF TGTGCCAGCAGCTCCCCCCATTCCGACGAAAAACTGTTTTTT
. TRBJ1-3 15 TRBV7-2 . CASSLAPGTGNTIYF TGTGCCAGCAGCTTAGCCCCAGGGACTGGAAACACCATATATTTT
. TRBJ2-7 15 TRBV28 few CASKSSATNDHEQYF TGTGCCAGCAAAAGCTCCGCGACAAACGACCACGAGCAGTACTTC
. TRBJ2-5 14 TRBV7-2 . CASSFRSQRETQYF TGTGCCAGCAGCTTCAGGTCCCAAAGAGAGACCCAGTACTTC
TRBD2 TRBJ2-2 16 TRBV4-3 . CASSHRLAENTGELFF TGCGCCAGCAGCCACAGACTAGCGGAGAACACCGGGGAGCTGTTTTTT
TRBD2 TRBJ2-7 13 TRBV5-1 many CASSSSGSFEQYF TGCGCCAGCAGCTCGAGCGGGAGCTTCGAGCAGTACTTC
TRBD1 TRBJ1-1 13 TRBV7-3 many CASSSDRDTEAFF TGTGCCAGCAGCTCCGACAGGGACACTGAAGCTTTCTTT
TRBD1 TRBJ1-6 16 TRBV19 few CASRGWDRGLNSPLHF TGTGCCAGTCGCGGCTGGGACAGGGGGTTGAATTCACCCCTCCACTTT
. TRBJ2-7 13 TRBV6-1 many CASGNTGAYEQYF TGTGCCAGTGGAAACACCGGGGCCTACGAGCAGTACTTC
TRBD2 TRBJ2-7 15 TRBV20-1 . CSARDRDSGLVEQYF TGCAGTGCTAGAGATCGAGATAGCGGGTTAGTCGAGCAGTACTTC
TRBD1 TRBJ2-7 15 TRBV10-3 . CATSSGTGSRGEQYF TGTGCCACGAGCTCCGGGACAGGTTCACGTGGGGAGCAGTACTTC
. TRBJ2-2 15 TRBV5-1 few CASSLQGFGSGELFF TGCGCCAGCAGCTTACAGGGATTCGGGTCCGGGGAGCTGTTTTTT
TRBD1 TRBJ1-4 15 TRBV7-9 . CASSLQGAANEKLFF TGTGCCAGCAGCCTACAGGGGGCAGCTAATGAAAAACTGTTTTTT
TRBD1 TRBJ1-1 16 TRBV12-3/TRBV12-4 few CASSDPGTGMNTEAFF TGTGCCAGCAGCGACCCTGGGACAGGGATGAACACTGAAGCTTTCTTT
. TRBJ1-2 13 TRBV19 many CASSMTESYGYTF TGTGCCAGTAGTATGACAGAATCATATGGCTACACCTTC
. TRBJ2-5 16 TRBV20-1 . CSARGFGLAVKETQYF TGCAGTGCTAGAGGATTTGGGTTAGCGGTTAAAGAGACCCAGTACTTC
. TRBJ2-1 14 TRBV20-1 few CSANNDRIYNEQFF TGCAGTGCCAACAACGACAGGATCTACAATGAGCAGTTCTTC
. TRBJ2-7 11 TRBV6-2/TRBV6-3 many CASSYPYEQYF TGTGCCAGCAGTTACCCTTACGAGCAGTACTTC
. TRBJ2-1 13 TRBV20-1 few CSAREGGHNEQFF TGCAGTGCCAGGGAAGGGGGGCACAATGAGCAGTTCTTC
TRBD1 TRBJ1-4 15 TRBV30 few CAWSGDRGREEKLFF TGTGCCTGGAGTGGGGACAGGGGGCGAGAAGAAAAACTGTTTTTT